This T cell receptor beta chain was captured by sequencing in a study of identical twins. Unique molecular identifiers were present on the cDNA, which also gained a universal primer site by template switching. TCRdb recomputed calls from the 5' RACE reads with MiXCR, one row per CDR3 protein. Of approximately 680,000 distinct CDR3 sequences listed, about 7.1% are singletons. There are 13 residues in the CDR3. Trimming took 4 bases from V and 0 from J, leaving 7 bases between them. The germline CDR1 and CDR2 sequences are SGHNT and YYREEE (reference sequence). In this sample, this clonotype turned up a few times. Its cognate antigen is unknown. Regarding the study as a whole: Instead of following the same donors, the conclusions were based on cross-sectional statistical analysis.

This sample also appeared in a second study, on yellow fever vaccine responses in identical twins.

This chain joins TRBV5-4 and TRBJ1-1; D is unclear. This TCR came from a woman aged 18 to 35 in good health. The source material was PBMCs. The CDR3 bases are TGTGCCAGCAGCGAACCGGTGAACACTGAAGCTTTCTTT. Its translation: CASSEPVNTEAFF.